The sequence of this T cell receptor (beta chain) was determined in a study of blood T cell repertoires in COVID-19. Germline CDR1 reads KGHSH; CDR2 reads LQKENI. This CDR3 has 17 amino acids. Trimming pared 4 bases from V and 8 bases from J, leaving 23 bases between. Only in-frame clones appear in the TCRdb table, and some are missing; sequencing was by immunoSEQ multiplex PCR. There are approximately 300,000 clones in the sample; over 75% occur only once, and about 4.2% lies in the top ten. This clone was detected only a few times. This clonotype was obtained from a man younger than 45 who had recovered from COVID-19. The sequenced sample consisted of PBMCs or T cells enriched from blood (not recorded which). The chain uses TRBV18 and TRBJ1-4; maybe TRBD1 (5 bases). CDR3 DNA sequence: TGTGCCAGCTCACTGCAGGGTCCTCCTCTTCTACGGGAAAAACTGTTTTTT. Protein: CASSLQGPPLLREKLFF.